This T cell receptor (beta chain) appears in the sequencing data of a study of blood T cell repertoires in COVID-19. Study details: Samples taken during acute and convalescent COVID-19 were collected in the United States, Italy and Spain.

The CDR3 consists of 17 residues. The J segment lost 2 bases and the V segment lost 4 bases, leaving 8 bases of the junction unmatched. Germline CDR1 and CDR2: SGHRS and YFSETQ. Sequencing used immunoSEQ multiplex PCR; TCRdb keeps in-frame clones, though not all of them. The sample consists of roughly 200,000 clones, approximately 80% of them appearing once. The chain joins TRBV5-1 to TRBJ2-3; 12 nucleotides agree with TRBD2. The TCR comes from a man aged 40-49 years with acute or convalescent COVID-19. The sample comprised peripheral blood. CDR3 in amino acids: CASSARLAGEPTDTQYF. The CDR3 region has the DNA TGCGCCAGCAGCGCGAGACTAGCGGGAGAACCCACAGATACGCAGTATTTT.